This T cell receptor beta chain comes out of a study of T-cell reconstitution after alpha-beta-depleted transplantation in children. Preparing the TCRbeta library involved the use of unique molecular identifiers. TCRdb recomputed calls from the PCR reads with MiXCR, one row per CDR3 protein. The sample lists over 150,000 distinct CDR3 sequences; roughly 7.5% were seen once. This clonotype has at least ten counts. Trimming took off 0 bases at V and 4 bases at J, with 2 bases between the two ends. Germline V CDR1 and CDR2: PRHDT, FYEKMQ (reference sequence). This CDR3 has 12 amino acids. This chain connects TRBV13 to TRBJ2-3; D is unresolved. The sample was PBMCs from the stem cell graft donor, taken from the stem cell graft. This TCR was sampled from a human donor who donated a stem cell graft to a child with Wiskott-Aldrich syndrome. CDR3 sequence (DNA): TGTGCCAGCAGCTTAGGTGCAGATACGCAGTATTTT. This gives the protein CASSLGADTQYF.